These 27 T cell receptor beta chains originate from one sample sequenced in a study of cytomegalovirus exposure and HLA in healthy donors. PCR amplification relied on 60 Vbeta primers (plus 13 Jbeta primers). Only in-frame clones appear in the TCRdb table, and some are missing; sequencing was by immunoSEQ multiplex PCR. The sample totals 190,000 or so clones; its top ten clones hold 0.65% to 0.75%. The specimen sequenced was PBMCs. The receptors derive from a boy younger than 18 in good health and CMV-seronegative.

CDR3 sequence (DNA): TGTGCCAGCAGTTTTGGGCCACCCGGGACAGGGACCTATGGCTACACCTTC. Amino acids: CASSFGPPGTGTYGYTF. The chain is built from TRBV27 and TRBJ1-2, with 9 bases matching TRBD1. This CDR3 region has 17 residues. Trimming at V came to 3 bases and at J to 4 bases, leaving 12 bases not matched to a gene. The germline V gene encodes CDR1 MNHEY and CDR2 SMNVEV (reference sequence).

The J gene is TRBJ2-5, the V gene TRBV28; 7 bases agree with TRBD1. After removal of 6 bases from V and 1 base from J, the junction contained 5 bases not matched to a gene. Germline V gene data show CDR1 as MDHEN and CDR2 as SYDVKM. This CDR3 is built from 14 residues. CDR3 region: CASSYRGRQETQYF. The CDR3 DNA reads TGTGCCAGCAGCTACAGGGGTCGCCAAGAGACCCAGTACTTC.

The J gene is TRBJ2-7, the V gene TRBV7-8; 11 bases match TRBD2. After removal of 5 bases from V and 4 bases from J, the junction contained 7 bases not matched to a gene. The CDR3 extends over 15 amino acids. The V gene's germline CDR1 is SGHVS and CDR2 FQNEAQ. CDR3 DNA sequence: TGTGCCAGCAGCCTAATTAGCGGGGGGGCTTACGAGCAGTACTTC. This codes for CASSLISGGAYEQYF.

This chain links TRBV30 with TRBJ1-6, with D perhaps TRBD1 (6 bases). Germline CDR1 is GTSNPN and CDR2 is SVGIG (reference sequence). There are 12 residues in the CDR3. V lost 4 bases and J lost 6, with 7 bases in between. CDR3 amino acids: CAWTRGNSPLHF. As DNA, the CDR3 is TGTGCCTGGACCAGGGGTAATTCACCCCTCCACTTT.

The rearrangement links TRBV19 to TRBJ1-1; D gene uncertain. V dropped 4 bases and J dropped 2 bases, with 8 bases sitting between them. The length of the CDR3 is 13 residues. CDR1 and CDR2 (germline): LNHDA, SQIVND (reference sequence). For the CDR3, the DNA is TGTGCCAGTAGTAACGGGTACAACACTGAAGCTTTCTTT. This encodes CASSNGYNTEAFF.

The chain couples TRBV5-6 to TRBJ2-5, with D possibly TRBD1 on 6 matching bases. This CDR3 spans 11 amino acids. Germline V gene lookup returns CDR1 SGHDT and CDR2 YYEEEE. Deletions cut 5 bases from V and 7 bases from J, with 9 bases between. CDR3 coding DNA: TGTGCCAGCAGGTTAGGGGGGACCCAGTACTTC. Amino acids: CASRLGGTQYF. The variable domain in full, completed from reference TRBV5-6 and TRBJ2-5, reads DAGVTQSPTHLIKTRGQQVTLRCSPKSGHDTVSWYQQALGQGPQFIFQYYEEEERQRGNFPDRFSGHQFPNYSSELNVNALLLGDSALYLCASRLGGTQYFGPGTRLLVL.

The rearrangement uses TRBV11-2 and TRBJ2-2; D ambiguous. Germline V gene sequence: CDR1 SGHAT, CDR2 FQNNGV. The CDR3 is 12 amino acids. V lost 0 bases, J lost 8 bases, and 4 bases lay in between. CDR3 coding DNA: TGTGCCAGCAGCTTAGAGAGGGGGGAGCTGTTTTTT. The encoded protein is CASSLERGELFF. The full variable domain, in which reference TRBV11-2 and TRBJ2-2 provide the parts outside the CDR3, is EAGVAQSPRYKIIEKRQSVAFWCNPISGHATLYWYQQILGQGPKLLIQFQNNGVVDDSQLPKDRFSAERLKGVDSTLKIQPAKLEDSAVYLCASSLERGELFFGEGSRLTVL.

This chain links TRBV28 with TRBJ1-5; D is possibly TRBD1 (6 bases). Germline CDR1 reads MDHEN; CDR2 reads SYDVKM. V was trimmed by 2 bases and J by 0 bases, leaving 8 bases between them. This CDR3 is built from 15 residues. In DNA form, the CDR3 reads TGTGCCAGCAGTTTAGGGGGCGGTAGCAATCAGCCCCAGCATTTT. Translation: CASSLGGGSNQPQHF.

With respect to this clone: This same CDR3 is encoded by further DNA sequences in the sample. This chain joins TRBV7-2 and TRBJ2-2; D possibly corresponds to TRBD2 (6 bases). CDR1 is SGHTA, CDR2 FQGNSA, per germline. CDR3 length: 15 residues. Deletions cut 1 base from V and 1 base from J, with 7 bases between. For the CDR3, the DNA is TGTGCCAGCAGCTTAGGGGGAGGGAACACCGGGGAGCTGTTTTTT. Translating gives CASSLGGGNTGELFF.

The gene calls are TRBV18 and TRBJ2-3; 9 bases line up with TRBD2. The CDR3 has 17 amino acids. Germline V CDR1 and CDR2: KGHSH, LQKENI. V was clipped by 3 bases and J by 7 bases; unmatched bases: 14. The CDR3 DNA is TGTGCCAGCTCACCCGGGCGGGGGGGGCCGTCGAAAAATACGCAGTATTTT. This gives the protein CASSPGRGGPSKNTQYF.

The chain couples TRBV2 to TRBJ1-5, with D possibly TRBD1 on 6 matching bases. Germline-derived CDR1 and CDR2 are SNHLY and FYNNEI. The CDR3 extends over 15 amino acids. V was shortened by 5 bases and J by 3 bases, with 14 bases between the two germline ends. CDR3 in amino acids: CASSLQGSANQPQHF. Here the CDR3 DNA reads TGTGCCAGCAGTTTACAGGGCTCGGCCAATCAGCCCCAGCATTTT.

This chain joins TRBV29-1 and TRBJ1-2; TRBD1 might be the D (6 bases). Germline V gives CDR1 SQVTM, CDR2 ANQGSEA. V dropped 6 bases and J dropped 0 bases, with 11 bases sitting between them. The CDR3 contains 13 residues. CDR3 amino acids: CSVEDSSNYGYTF. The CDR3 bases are TGCAGCGTGGAGGACAGCTCTAACTATGGCTACACCTTC. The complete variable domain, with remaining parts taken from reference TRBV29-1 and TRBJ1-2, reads SAVISQKPSRDICQRGTSLTIQCQVDSQVTMMFWYRQQPGQSLTLIATANQGSEATYESGFVIDKFPISRPNLTFSTLTVSNMSPEDSSIYLCSVEDSSNYGYTFGSGTRLTVV.

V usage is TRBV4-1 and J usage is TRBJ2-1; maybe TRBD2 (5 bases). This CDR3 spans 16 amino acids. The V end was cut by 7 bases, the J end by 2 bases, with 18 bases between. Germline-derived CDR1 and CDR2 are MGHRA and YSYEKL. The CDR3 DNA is TGCGCCAGCACCAAAGGGCGGACTCCAACCTACAATGAGCAGTTCTTC. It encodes CASTKGRTPTYNEQFF.

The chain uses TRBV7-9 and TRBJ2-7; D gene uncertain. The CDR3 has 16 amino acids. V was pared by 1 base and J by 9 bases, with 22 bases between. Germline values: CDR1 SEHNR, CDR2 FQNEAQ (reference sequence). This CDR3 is CASSLERRSQNGGQYF. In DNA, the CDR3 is TGTGCCAGCAGCTTAGAAAGGAGATCGCAGAACGGTGGGCAGTACTTC. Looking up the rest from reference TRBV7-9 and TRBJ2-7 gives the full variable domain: DTGVSQNPRHKITKRGQNVTFRCDPISEHNRLYWYRQTLGQGPEFLTYFQNEAQLEKSRLLSDRFSAERPKGSFSTLEIQRTEQGDSAMYLCASSLERRSQNGGQYFGPGTRLTVT.

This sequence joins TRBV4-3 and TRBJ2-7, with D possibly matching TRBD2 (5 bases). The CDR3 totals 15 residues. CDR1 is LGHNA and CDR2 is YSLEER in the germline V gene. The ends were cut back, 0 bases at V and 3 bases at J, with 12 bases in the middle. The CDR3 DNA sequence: TGCGCCAGCAGCCAAGAGGCAGGCGGGTACTACGAGCAGTACTTC. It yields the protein CASSQEAGGYYEQYF.

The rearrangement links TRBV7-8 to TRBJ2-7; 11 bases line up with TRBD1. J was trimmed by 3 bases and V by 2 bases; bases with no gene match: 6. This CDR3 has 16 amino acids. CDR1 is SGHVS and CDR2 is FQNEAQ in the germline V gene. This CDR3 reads CASSLQGTGGVYEQYF. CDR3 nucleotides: TGTGCCAGCAGCTTACAGGGGACAGGGGGGGTCTACGAGCAGTACTTC.

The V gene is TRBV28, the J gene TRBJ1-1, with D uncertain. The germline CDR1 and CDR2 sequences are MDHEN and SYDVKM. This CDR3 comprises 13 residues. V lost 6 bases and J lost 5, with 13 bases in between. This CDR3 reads CASRFPGGTEAFF. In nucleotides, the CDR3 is TGTGCCAGCAGGTTTCCTGGCGGAACTGAAGCTTTCTTT.

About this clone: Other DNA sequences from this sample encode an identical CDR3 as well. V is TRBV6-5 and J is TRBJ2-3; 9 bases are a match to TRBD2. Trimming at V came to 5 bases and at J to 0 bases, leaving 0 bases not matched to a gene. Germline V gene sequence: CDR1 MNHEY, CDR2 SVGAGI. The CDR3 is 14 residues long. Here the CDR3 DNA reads TGTGCCAGCAGTCTAGCGGGAAGCACAGATACGCAGTATTTT. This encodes CASSLAGSTDTQYF.

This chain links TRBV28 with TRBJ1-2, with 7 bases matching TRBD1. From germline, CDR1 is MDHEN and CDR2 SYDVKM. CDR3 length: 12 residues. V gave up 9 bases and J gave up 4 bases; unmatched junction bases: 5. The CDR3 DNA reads TGTGCCAGTAACAGGGGTTCCTATGGCTACACCTTC. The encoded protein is CASNRGSYGYTF.

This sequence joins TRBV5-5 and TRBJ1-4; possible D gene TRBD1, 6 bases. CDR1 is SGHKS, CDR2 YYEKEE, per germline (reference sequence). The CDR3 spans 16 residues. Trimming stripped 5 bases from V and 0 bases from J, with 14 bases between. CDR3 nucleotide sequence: TGTGCCAGCAGATCAAGAACAGGGTCAACTAATGAAAAACTGTTTTTT. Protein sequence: CASRSRTGSTNEKLFF.

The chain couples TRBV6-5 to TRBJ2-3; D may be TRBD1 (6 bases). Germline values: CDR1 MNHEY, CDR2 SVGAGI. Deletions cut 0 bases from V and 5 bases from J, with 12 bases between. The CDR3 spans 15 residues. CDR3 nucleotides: TGTGCCAGCAGTTACTCGGGGGCCGCGGTAGATACGCAGTATTTT. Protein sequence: CASSYSGAAVDTQYF.

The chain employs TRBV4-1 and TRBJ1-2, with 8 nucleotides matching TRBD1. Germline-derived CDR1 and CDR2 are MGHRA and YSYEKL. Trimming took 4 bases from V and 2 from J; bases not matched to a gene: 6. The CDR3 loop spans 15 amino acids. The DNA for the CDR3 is TGCGCCAGCAGCCCTCAGACAGGGGAAAACTATGGCTACACCTTC. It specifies CASSPQTGENYGYTF.

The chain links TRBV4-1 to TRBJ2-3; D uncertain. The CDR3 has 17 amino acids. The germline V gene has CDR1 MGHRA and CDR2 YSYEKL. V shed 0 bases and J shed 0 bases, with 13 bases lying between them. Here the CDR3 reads CASSQESRHSSTDTQYF. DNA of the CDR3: TGCGCCAGCAGCCAAGAAAGCAGACATTCTAGCACAGATACGCAGTATTTT.

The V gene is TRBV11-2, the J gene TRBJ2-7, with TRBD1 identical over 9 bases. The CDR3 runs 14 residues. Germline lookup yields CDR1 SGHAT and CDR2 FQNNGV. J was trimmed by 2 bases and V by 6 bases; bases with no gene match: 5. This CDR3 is CASRWGQGTYEQYF. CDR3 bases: TGTGCCAGCAGGTGGGGACAGGGAACCTACGAGCAGTACTTC. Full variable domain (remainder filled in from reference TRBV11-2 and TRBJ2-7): EAGVAQSPRYKIIEKRQSVAFWCNPISGHATLYWYQQILGQGPKLLIQFQNNGVVDDSQLPKDRFSAERLKGVDSTLKIQPAKLEDSAVYLCASRWGQGTYEQYFGPGTRLTVT.

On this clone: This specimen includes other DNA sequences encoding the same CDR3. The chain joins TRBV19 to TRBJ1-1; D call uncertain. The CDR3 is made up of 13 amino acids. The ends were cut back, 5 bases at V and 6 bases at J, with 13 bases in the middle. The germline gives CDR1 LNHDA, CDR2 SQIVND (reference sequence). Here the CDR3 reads CASSQTTIAEAFF. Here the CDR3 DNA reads TGTGCCAGTAGTCAAACCACTATCGCTGAAGCTTTCTTT. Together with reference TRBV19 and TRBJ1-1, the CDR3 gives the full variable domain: DGGITQSPKYLFRKEGQNVTLSCEQNLNHDAMYWYRQDPGQGLRLIYYSQIVNDFQKGDIAEGYSVSREKKESFPLTVTSAQKNPTAFYLCASSQTTIAEAFFGQGTRLTVV.

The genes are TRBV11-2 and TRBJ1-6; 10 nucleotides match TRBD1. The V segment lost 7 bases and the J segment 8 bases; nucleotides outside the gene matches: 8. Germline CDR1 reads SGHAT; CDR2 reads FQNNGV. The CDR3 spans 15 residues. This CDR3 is CASTVETGGHSPLHF. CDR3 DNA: TGTGCCAGCACCGTCGAGACAGGGGGCCATTCACCCCTCCACTTT.

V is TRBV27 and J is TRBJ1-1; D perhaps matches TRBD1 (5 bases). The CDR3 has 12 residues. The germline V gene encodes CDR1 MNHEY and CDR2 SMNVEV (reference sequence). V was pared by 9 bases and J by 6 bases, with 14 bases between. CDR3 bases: TGTGCCAGTTCTGGGGGGTACGCTGAAGCTTTCTTT. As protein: CASSGGYAEAFF.